This T cell receptor beta chain originates from a study of blood T cell repertoires in COVID-19 (dated by TCRdb to the early 2020s). In the study overall: Samples covering the acute and convalescent phases of COVID-19 were provided by collaborators in the United States, Italy and Spain. The prospective study material was composed of cDNA or gDNA derived from T cells, B-cell-depleted T cells, or PBMCs. Subjects who had been exposed to COVID-19, were actively infected with it, or had recovered from it provided the deeply sampled blood TCRbeta repertoires that made up the dataset. A freely available public database, intended as a resource for researchers studying the immune response to SARS-CoV-2, is where the repertoires were released. Samples came from the ongoing ImmuneRACE study (first 160 participants) plus 1,254 subjects from 6 global collaborators. The sample metadata nearly always contained a de-identified subject ID, COVID-19 status, age in years and sex. Where HLA class I and class II types were available, the types were taken from metadata supplied by the sample provider, not from assay-based typing.

Turning to this clone: The target of this receptor is not known. Base qualities are missing; no much larger clone stands one base away.

TCRbeta CDR3 regions were amplified from genomic DNA using the immunoSEQ Assay, a bias-controlled multiplex PCR. In the source study's methods: The number of nucleated cells in each sample was estimated from the amplification of reference gene primers within the assay. To quantify the absolute abundance of each unique TCRbeta CDR3 rearrangement, sequence reads were collapsed and filtered. For each sample, productive Simpson clonality was calculated as the square root of Simpson's diversity index over productive rearrangements. In TCRdb, the immuneACCESS table is reduced to in-frame sequences with V and J assigned. These tables do not hold every clone; where another copy was compared, an unresolved V gene accounts for under half, and the others remain unexplained. The V and J calls and clone size were taken over from that table, and D and trimming were inferred from the DNA. This sample lists some 400,000 clones; approximately 90% were detected once. Around 0.86% of the sample goes to the ten largest clones.

From cysteine to phenylalanine, the CDR3 is 14 amino acids long. Only the CDR3 region is kept as DNA, spanning 42 bases read in frame from base 1. Germline trimming amounts to 6 bases on V and 2 bases on J, with 4 as the count of junction bases outside the gene matches. From the germline V gene, CDR1 is SNHLY and CDR2 is FYNNEI. Enrolling through a virtual design, the prospective study's participants ranged in age from roughly 18 to 89 years and lived across 24 United States geographic areas. In the prospective study, participants were assigned to cohorts based on the clinical history participants reported in a screening survey and a study questionnaire. A participant counted as exposed if, within 2 weeks of entering the study, that participant had been in contact with someone who had a PCR-confirmed or clinician-diagnosed COVID-19 case. In the prospective study, mobile phlebotomists collected whole blood, serum and a nasopharyngeal or oropharyngeal swab from each participant. Over an approximately 2-month period, participants in the prospective study had the option of providing additional blood draws and questionnaires. Before DNA extraction, prospective study blood samples were shipped either frozen or at room temperature.

The study at large found these results: The quantity of clinical and demographic metadata differed by source and by participant and was supplied without curation.

The receptor comes from a woman in her thirties or forties who had been exposed to COVID-19. The rearranged chain carries TRBV2 and TRBJ2-3; the central 8 bases match TRBD1. What was sequenced was PBMCs or T cells enriched from blood (not recorded which). This receptor carries the CDR3 CASRRQGITDTQYF. The nucleotide sequence reads TGTGCCAGCAGGCGACAGGGGATCACAGATACGCAGTATTTT.